This T cell receptor (beta chain) was obtained from a study of blood T cells in healthy people across ages. To note about this clonotype: Its antigen remains unidentified.

Notes on the study in general: One million T cells yielded diversity estimates that were considered underestimates.

The germline V and J ends were trimmed by 1 base and 1 base, with 4 bases remaining between them. Germline values: CDR1 LGHDT, CDR2 YNNKEL (reference sequence). CDR3 length: 13 residues. Primers used in a second PCR of about 7 to 12 cycles were a sample-barcoded 5' primer and a J-beta primer mix. A tag from a template-switch adaptor with 12 random nucleotides marked each cDNA molecule. TCRdb re-derived calls from the 5' RACE reads in MiXCR, one entry per CDR3 protein. The sample contains fewer than 650,000 distinct CDR3 sequences, around 27% of which appear only once. Another study also made use of these data, one on T cells of mothers and their children. This second study notes: Sequencing returned over 8 million TCR beta CDR3 reads per mother and approximately 3 million per child.

The V call is TRBV3-1, the J call TRBJ1-1; unclear D gene. Sequenced sample: blood. The receptor was isolated from a boy younger than 10 in good health. The CDR3 bases are TGTGCCAGCAGCCAAGTTAAGAACACTGAAGCTTTCTTT. Residues: CASSQVKNTEAFF.